This T cell receptor beta chain emerged from a study of cytomegalovirus exposure and HLA in healthy donors. To note about this clone: The antigen remains undetermined.

The CDR3 totals 15 residues. V was cut by 4 bases and J by 1 base, with 13 bases left in between. The germline V gene encodes CDR1 SGDLS and CDR2 YYNGEE. Each of the donors was a healthy bone marrow donor. Study outcomes and limitations: Through in vitro validation, a few CMV-associated chains were shown to be specific for CMV antigens. There were 150 to 200 TCR beta chains listed as cytomegalovirus-associated.

The PCR used 60 Vbeta and 13 Jbeta primers. Sequencing used immunoSEQ multiplex PCR; TCRdb keeps in-frame clones, though not all of them. The profile shows roughly 150,000 clones, more than 70% of them singletons. This clonotype originated in a male donor in good health and CMV-seronegative. The chain links TRBV9 to TRBJ2-3, with D perhaps TRBD2 (5 bases). Sequencing used PBMCs. The CDR3 here is CASSPGARGTDTQYF. The CDR3 DNA is TGTGCCAGCAGCCCAGGAGCGCGGGGCACAGATACGCAGTATTTT.